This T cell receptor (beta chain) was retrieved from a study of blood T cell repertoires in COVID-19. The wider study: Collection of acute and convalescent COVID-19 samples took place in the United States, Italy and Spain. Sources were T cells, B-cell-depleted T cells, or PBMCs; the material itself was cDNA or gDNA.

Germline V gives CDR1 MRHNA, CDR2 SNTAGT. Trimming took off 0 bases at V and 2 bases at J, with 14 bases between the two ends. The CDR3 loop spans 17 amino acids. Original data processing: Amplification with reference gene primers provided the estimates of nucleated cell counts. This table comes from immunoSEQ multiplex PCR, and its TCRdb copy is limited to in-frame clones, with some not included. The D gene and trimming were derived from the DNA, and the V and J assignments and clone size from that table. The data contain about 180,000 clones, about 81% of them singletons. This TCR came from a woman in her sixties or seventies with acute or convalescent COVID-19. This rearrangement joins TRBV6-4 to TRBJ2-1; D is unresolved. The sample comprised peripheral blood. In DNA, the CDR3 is TGTGCCAGCAGTGACTCACGAGGCGGCGGTACCTACAATGAGCAGTTCTTC. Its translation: CASSDSRGGGTYNEQFF.